The 14 T cell receptor beta chains below come from one sample, sequenced in a study of CD4 and CD8 cells across lung adenocarcinoma regions (dated by TCRdb to about 2018). To prepare the library, PCR was applied. Sequencing used a HiSeq X Ten. TCRdb ran its own pipeline on the public reads, namely fastp trimming at Q25 and MiXCR clone calling, and kept in-frame beta chains. Identical CDR3 protein sequences are pooled into one entry, listed with their most common genes and DNA. The sample records approximately 11,000 distinct CDR3 sequences, about 61% of which are singletons. The leading ten clones occupy 88% of the sample. The sample consisted of CD8+ T cells from the margin of a lung tumor. The sample's cell subset or site label, decoded: tumor margin region. The receptors shown here come from a male donor with lung adenocarcinoma. The CD4 and CD8 labels of this study may be unreliable.

The chain has TRBV7-8 and TRBJ2-1; no firm D call. Germline V lookup: CDR1 SGHVS, CDR2 FQNEAQ. Trimming removed 0 bases at V and 3 bases at J, with 9 bases between. This CDR3 contains 15 residues. The DNA of the CDR3 is TGTGCCAGCAGCTTAGCGCCTACCGTCTACAATGAGCAGTTCTTC. Encoded protein: CASSLAPTVYNEQFF.

The chain couples TRBV6-1 to TRBJ2-6; no clear D. Trimming left V 1 base short and J 0 bases short, with 7 bases between. From germline, CDR1 is MNHNS and CDR2 SASEGT. The length of the CDR3 is 16 residues. Here the CDR3 DNA reads TGTGCCAGCAGTGAAGTGGGTCCCTCTGGGGCCAACGTCCTGACTTTC. As protein: CASSEVGPSGANVLTF.

This clonotype appeared a single time. Sequence at one end of the junction differs from germline and may be a read error. The chain has TRBV6-1 and TRBJ2-5, with 7 bases matching TRBD1. The length of the CDR3 is 15 residues. Germline V lookup: CDR1 MNHNS, CDR2 SASEGT. In nucleotides, the CDR3 is TGTGCCAGGGCCAAAGGGGGCCGAGCCCCAGATACGCAGTACTTT. Translated, it gives CARAKGGRAPDTQYF.

The chain employs TRBV6-1 and TRBJ2-4; D gene uncertain. CDR1 and CDR2 (germline): MNHNS, SASEGT. V lost 3 bases and J 7 bases, leaving 10 bases between the germline ends. This CDR3 is 13 amino acids long. The CDR3 DNA reads TGTGCCAGCAGTGAGTTTATCGGGAACATTCAGTACTTC. Its translation: CASSEFIGNIQYF.

About this clonotype itself: At one end the junction does not follow the germline gene, possibly because of a read error. V is TRBV11-3 and J is TRBJ2-4; TRBD1 matches at 8 bases. The CDR3 runs to 14 residues. Germline V gene sequence: CDR1 SGHNT, CDR2 YENEEA. For the CDR3, the DNA is TGTGCCGGCAGGGGGCTGTGGGCCAAAAACACTCAGTACTTC. Its protein product is CAGRGLWAKNTQYF.

This clonotype was seen just once. V is TRBV7-2 and J is TRBJ2-5; maybe TRBD2 (6 bases). The closer fit of TRBJ2-1 to the DNA end suggests the J call may be wrong. In germline, CDR1 is SGHTA, CDR2 FQGNSA. This CDR3 region has 14 residues. The CDR3 loop is CASSFGQPGETQFF. CDR3 in DNA: TGTGCCAGCAGCTTTGGGCAGCCGGGGGAGACCCAGTTCTTC.

The chain carries TRBV6-1 and TRBJ2-3, with D perhaps matching TRBD1 or TRBD2 (5 bases each). Trimming left V 2 bases short and J 9 bases short, with 12 bases between. The CDR3 is made up of 13 amino acids. The germline CDR1 and CDR2 sequences are MNHNS and SASEGT. The CDR3 protein is CASSELRGETQYF. The CDR3 coding sequence is TGTGCCAGCAGTGAATTGAGGGGTGAGACGCAGTATTTT.

This clonotype appeared many times. At one end the junction does not follow the germline gene, possibly because of a read error. This chain joins TRBV5-6 and TRBJ2-1; tentative D call: TRBD2 (6 bases). Looked up from germline, CDR1 is SGHDT and CDR2 is YYEEEE. This CDR3 is 15 amino acids long. CDR3 amino acids: CASSLAGRDPPDAYF. CDR3 sequence (DNA): TGTGCCAGCAGCTTGGCAGGGCGGGATCCCCCCGACGCGTACTTC.

The chain employs TRBV20-1 and TRBJ2-3; D perhaps matches TRBD2 (6 bases). Trimming shortened V by 5 bases and J by 8 bases, and 23 bases separated the two germline ends. From germline, CDR1 is DFQATT and CDR2 SNEGSKA (reference sequence). The CDR3 is made up of 15 amino acids. CDR3 sequence: CSADGTFRERGTQYF. DNA of the CDR3: TGCAGTGCTGACGGGACTTTTAGGGAACGGGGTACGCAGTATTTT.

This rearrangement joins TRBV6-1 to TRBJ2-2; tentative D call: TRBD2 (5 bases). The DNA end lines up better with TRBJ2-3; the J call may be wrong. Per germline, CDR1 MNHNS and CDR2 SASEGT. The length of the CDR3 is 15 residues. The CDR3 sequence is CASSGRAEGTGAQYF. The CDR3 coding sequence is TGTGCCAGCAGCGGACGGGCTGAGGGCACCGGGGCGCAGTATTTT.

Of note for this clonotype: One junction end disagrees with the germline gene, perhaps due to a read error. The gene calls are TRBV6-5 and TRBJ2-3, with D perhaps being TRBD1 or TRBD2 (5 bases each). The J call is in doubt because the DNA end fits TRBJ2-5 better. This CDR3 is built from 15 residues. The germline CDR1 and CDR2 sequences are MNHEY and SVGAGI. The CDR3 here is CARSYGARDPDTQYF. CDR3 DNA: TGTGCCAGGAGTTACGGGGCCCGGGACCCAGATACCCAGTACTTC.

This chain connects TRBV6-1 to TRBJ2-3; D unresolved. V gave up 8 bases and J gave up 8 bases, with 8 bases separating them. This CDR3 is 10 amino acids long. Germline V gives CDR1 MNHNS, CDR2 SASEGT. The CDR3 here is CASLETTQYF. The CDR3 DNA is TGTGCCAGCTTGGAGACTACGCAGTATTTT.

The DNA for the CDR3 is TGTGCCAGCAGTTACGCGGGAATGGTGGGGAATGAGCAGTTCTTC. Amino acids: CASSYAGMVGNEQFF. The rearrangement joins TRBV6-5 to TRBJ2-7; possible D gene TRBD2, 6 bases. The tail of the sequence fits TRBJ2-1 better, so the J call may be wrong. This CDR3 region has 15 residues. Germline lookup yields CDR1 MNHEY and CDR2 SVGAGI.

The chain joins TRBV6-4 to TRBJ2-1; possible D gene TRBD2, 5 bases. The DNA end is more similar to TRBJ2-7, so the J call may be wrong. This CDR3 is 14 amino acids long. Germline V gene data show CDR1 as MRHNA and CDR2 as SNTAGT. For the CDR3, the DNA is TGTGCCAGCAGTGACTCTCGGGGTACTACGAGGCAGTACTTC. It encodes CASSDSRGTTRQYF.